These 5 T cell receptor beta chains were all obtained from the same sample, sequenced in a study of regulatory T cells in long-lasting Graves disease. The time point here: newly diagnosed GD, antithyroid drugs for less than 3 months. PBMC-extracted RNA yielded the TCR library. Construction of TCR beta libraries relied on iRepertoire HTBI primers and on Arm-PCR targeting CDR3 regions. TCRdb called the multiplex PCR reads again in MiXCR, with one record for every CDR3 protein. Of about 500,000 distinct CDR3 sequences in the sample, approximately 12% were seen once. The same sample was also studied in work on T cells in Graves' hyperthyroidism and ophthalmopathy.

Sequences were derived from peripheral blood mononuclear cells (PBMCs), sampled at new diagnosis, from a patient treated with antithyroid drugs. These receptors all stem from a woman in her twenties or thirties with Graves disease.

The CDR3 DNA reads as TGTGCCAGCAGTTCAGGGGGCGCGGGGGGAAACACCATATATTTT. Amino acids: CASSSGGAGGNTIYF. The V call is TRBV28, the J call TRBJ1-3, with 8 bases aligning to TRBD1. Germline V gene data show CDR1 as MDHEN and CDR2 as SYDVKM. The CDR3 has 15 amino acids. The J segment lost 4 bases and the V segment lost 4 bases, leaving 6 bases of the junction unmatched. The full variable domain, in which reference TRBV28 and TRBJ1-3 provide the parts outside the CDR3, is DVKVTQSSRYLVKRTGEKVFLECVQDMDHENMFWYRQDPGLGLRLIYFSYDVKMKEKGDIPEGYSVSREKKERFSLILESASTNQTSMYLCASSSGGAGGNTIYFGEGSWLTVV.

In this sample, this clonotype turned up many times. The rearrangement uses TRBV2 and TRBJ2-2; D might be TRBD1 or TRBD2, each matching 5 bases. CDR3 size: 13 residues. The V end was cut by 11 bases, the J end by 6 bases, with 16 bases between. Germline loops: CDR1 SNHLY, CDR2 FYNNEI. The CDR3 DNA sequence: TGTGCCTGCCCGGGACGAGGCGCCGGGGAGCTGTTTTTT. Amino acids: CACPGRGAGELFF.

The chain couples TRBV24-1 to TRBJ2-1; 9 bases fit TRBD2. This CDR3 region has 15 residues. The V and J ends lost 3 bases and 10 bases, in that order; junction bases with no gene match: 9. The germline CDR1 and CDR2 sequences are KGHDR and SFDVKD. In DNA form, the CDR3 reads TGTGCCACCAGTGATCCTCCTAGCGGGATCGGAGAGCAGTTCTTC. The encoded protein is CATSDPPSGIGEQFF.

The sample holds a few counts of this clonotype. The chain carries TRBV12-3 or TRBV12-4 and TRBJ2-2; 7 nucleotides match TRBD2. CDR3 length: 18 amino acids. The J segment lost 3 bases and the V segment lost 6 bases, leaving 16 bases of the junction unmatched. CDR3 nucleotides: TGTGCCAGCAGATTAAGCCGCCTAAGCGGGATGGACACCGGGGAGCTGTTTTTT. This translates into CASRLSRLSGMDTGELFF.

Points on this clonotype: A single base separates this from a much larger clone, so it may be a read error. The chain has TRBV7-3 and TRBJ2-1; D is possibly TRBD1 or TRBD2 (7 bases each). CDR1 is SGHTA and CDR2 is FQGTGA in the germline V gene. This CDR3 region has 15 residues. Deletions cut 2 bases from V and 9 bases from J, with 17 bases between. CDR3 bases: TGTGCCAGCAGCTTACAGGGGGGGGTGGGGACTGAGCAGTTCTTC. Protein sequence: CASSLQGGVGTEQFF.